The 18 T cell receptor beta chains presented below share a single source sample, sequenced in a study of T cell repertoires in cytomegalovirus infection. TCRdb ran MiXCR on the reads and lists one entry per CDR3 protein. The sample records around 450,000 distinct CDR3 sequences, roughly 31% being singletons. The sample consisted of PBMCs. The receptor set was obtained from a human donor in good health (CMV status not recorded). Some clones in this sample may be carry-over from other donors' samples.

This clonotype was recorded at least ten times. V usage is TRBV7-6 and J usage is TRBJ1-6; D is perhaps TRBD1 (6 bases). This CDR3 has 14 amino acids. Germline V CDR1 and CDR2: SGHVS, FNYEAQ. Trimming removed 2 bases at V and 7 bases at J, with 9 bases between. The CDR3 DNA follows: TGTGCCAGCAGCTTAACAGGGAGCAATTCACCCCTCCACTTT. It encodes CASSLTGSNSPLHF.

The chain uses TRBV7-2 and TRBJ2-5; 11 positions match TRBD2. V shed 5 bases and J 5 bases; nucleotides not matched to a gene: 10. The CDR3 is 16 amino acids. The germline gives CDR1 SGHTA, CDR2 FQGNSA. The CDR3 loop is CASSVTSGGGWETQYF. The CDR3 region has the DNA TGTGCCAGCAGCGTTACTAGCGGGGGTGGATGGGAGACCCAGTACTTC.

This clonotype turned up a few times. The chain is built from TRBV5-4 and TRBJ2-7; weak D call: TRBD1 (6 bases). Per the germline V gene, CDR1 is SGHNT and CDR2 is YYREEE (reference sequence). The CDR3 is made up of 16 amino acids. Deletions cut 4 bases from V and 0 bases from J, with 17 bases between. CDR3 DNA sequence: TGTGCCAGCAGCCCTTCAGGGGTAGAGGGCTCCTACGAGCAGTACTTC. Encoded protein: CASSPSGVEGSYEQYF.

V is TRBV27 and J is TRBJ1-1, with TRBD1 matching over 8 bases. V lost 6 bases and J lost 2; bases outside the gene matches: 5. CDR1 and CDR2 from the germline V gene are MNHEY and SMNVEV (reference sequence). This CDR3 has 14 residues. CDR3 nucleotides: TGTGCCAGCAGACCAGGGGGCTTTAACACTGAAGCTTTCTTT. Its protein is CASRPGGFNTEAFF.

This clonotype was detected many times. The V gene is TRBV7-2, the J gene TRBJ1-5; the D is unclear. V was cut by 2 bases and J by 8 bases, with 10 bases left in between. CDR3 length: 13 amino acids. CDR1 is SGHTA, CDR2 FQGNSA, per germline. CDR3 sequence reads: CASSLRVVEPQHF. The CDR3, as DNA: TGTGCCAGCAGCTTAAGGGTAGTAGAGCCCCAGCATTTT.

This clonotype turned up a few times. The CDR3, as DNA: TGTGCCAGCAGCCCCAGGGCGGGTTGGGAAAAACTGTTTTTT. It is translated as CASSPRAGWEKLFF. The V call is TRBV5-5, the J call TRBJ1-4; possibly TRBD1 for D (5 bases). Trimming left V 4 bases short and J 8 bases short, with 15 bases between. Per germline, CDR1 SGHKS and CDR2 YYEKEE (reference sequence). The CDR3 totals 14 residues.

As for this clonotype: This clone may be a read error of a much larger clone one base away. This chain uses TRBV7-9 with TRBJ2-1, with 9 positions matching TRBD2. Looked up from germline, CDR1 is SEHNR and CDR2 is FQNEAQ (reference sequence). J gave up 2 bases and V 4 bases, and 9 bases lay outside the gene matches. The CDR3 spans 17 residues. As DNA, the CDR3 is TGTGCCAGCAGCTCTAACCCTCGCGGGGGGGCCTACAATGAGCAGTTCTTC. This codes for CASSSNPRGGAYNEQFF.

This clonotype was picked up a small number of times. The V and J genes are TRBV28 and TRBJ1-4, with 7 bases that match TRBD1. V lost 4 bases, J lost 4 bases, and 6 bases stayed unmatched. The CDR3 has 15 amino acids. Germline V gene sequence: CDR1 MDHEN, CDR2 SYDVKM. CDR3 protein: CASSSWTGRNEKLFF. In DNA form, the CDR3 reads TGTGCCAGCAGTTCATGGACAGGACGTAATGAAAAACTGTTTTTT.

The J gene is TRBJ2-7, the V gene TRBV7-2, with D possibly being TRBD1 (7 bases). This CDR3 region has 16 residues. Germline CDR1 is SGHTA and CDR2 is FQGNSA. Trimming pared 3 bases from V and 3 bases from J, leaving 18 bases between. CDR3 nucleotides: TGTGCCAGCAGCTTTCTTGGAGGGGGCCGGAACTACGAGCAGTACTTC. It codes for CASSFLGGGRNYEQYF.

Ten or more counts support this clonotype. The chain employs TRBV7-2 and TRBJ2-5; 8 bases are shared with TRBD2. The CDR3 loop spans 14 amino acids. Germline V gene sequence: CDR1 SGHTA, CDR2 FQGNSA. With V trimmed by 5 bases and J by 4 bases, 6 bases remained unmatched. CDR3 nucleotides: TGTGCCAGCAGCCGTAGCGGGGCCGGAGAGACCCAGTACTTC. It encodes CASSRSGAGETQYF.

This clonotype was detected many times. The rearrangement joins TRBV7-2 to TRBJ2-7; D is unresolved. The CDR3 loop spans 15 amino acids. The ends were cut back, 1 base at V and 1 base at J, with 11 bases in the middle. Germline V lookup: CDR1 SGHTA, CDR2 FQGNSA. The CDR3 coding sequence is TGTGCCAGCAGCTTAGTCGCGACAAATTCCTACGAGCAGTACTTC. It encodes CASSLVATNSYEQYF.

On this clonotype itself: Because it lacks the conserved phenylalanine or tryptophan at the end, this CDR3 is likely a read error. The gene calls are TRBV18 and TRBJ1-6; TRBD1 matches at 9 bases. CDR3 length: 15 residues. The germline CDR1 and CDR2 sequences are KGHSH and LQKENI. The CDR3 spells CASSPQGAMNSPLHS. As DNA, the CDR3 is TGTGCCAGCTCCCCACAGGGGGCAATGAATTCACCCCTCCACTCT.

This clonotype has at least ten counts. The chain employs TRBV7-6 and TRBJ1-6; D remains ambiguous. The CDR3 loop spans 16 amino acids. Germline V CDR1 and CDR2: SGHVS, FNYEAQ. V gave up 2 bases and J gave up 8 bases, with 16 bases separating them. The CDR3 DNA reads as TGTGCCAGCAGCTTAAGGACGGAGCAAAGGGATTCACCCCTCCACTTT. It translates to CASSLRTEQRDSPLHF.

This clonotype was counted many times. This sequence joins TRBV7-2 and TRBJ2-7; TRBD1 matches 7 bases. Germline CDR1 and CDR2: SGHTA and FQGNSA. Losses at the gene ends were 5 bases for V and 2 bases for J; bases not matched to a gene: 6. This CDR3 has 14 residues. CDR3 amino acids: CASSMGTDPYEQYF. The CDR3 DNA follows: TGTGCCAGCAGCATGGGGACAGACCCCTACGAGCAGTACTTC.

This clonotype was observed a handful of times. The J gene is TRBJ1-1, the V gene TRBV7-2; the D is unclear. The CDR3 is made up of 13 amino acids. CDR1 and CDR2 from the germline V gene are SGHTA and FQGNSA. Trimming stripped 1 base from V and 10 bases from J, with 13 bases between. CDR3 DNA: TGTGCCAGCAGCTTAGGGGTGGAACTTGGAGCTTTCTTT. It specifies CASSLGVELGAFF. Looking up the rest from reference TRBV7-2 and TRBJ1-1 gives the full variable domain: GAGVSQSPSNKVTEKGKDVELRCDPISGHTALYWYRQSLGQGLEFLIYFQGNSAPDKSGLPSDRFSAERTGGSVSTLTIQRTQQEDSAVYLCASSLGVELGAFFGQGTRLTVV.

This clonotype was detected only a few times. Written as DNA, the CDR3 is TGTGCCAGCAGTTTAGCTAGCGGGGGGCCTGGAACCGGGGAGCTGTTTTTT. Translated, it gives CASSLASGGPGTGELFF. This chain joins TRBV12-3 or TRBV12-4 and TRBJ2-2, with TRBD2 identical over 10 bases. V was pared by 0 bases and J by 5 bases, with 6 bases of the junction left unmatched. The CDR3 loop spans 17 amino acids.

This clonotype came up a few times. The V call is TRBV6-2 or TRBV6-3, the J call TRBJ2-5, with a tentative D call TRBD2 (6 bases). CDR1 and CDR2 from the germline V gene are MNHEY and SVGEGT. This CDR3 has 16 residues. Trimming removed 5 bases at V and 3 bases at J, with 19 bases between. This CDR3 reads CASSADGAGRKETQYF. The CDR3 region has the DNA TGTGCCAGCAGTGCCGACGGGGCAGGGAGGAAAGAGACCCAGTACTTC.

The chain uses TRBV6-4 and TRBJ1-5, with TRBD1 matching over 9 bases. This CDR3 is built from 16 residues. Germline V lookup: CDR1 MRHNA, CDR2 SNTAGT. J was trimmed by 2 bases and V by 5 bases; bases with no gene match: 7. In nucleotides, the CDR3 is TGTGCCAGCAGTTCTCGACAGGGGGGTGGCAATCAGCCCCAGCATTTT. Amino acids: CASSSRQGGGNQPQHF.